Presented here are 10 T cell receptor beta chains from one specimen sequenced in a study of radiotherapy plus CTLA-4 blockade in lung cancer. Profiled with immunoSEQ multiplex PCR; TCRdb holds only in-frame clones, not every one. In the table there are 100,000 to 150,000 clones, more than 65% of which are singletons. The source material was peripheral blood, sampled from a patient treated with radiotherapy plus ipilimumab. These receptors were taken from a human donor with non-small cell lung cancer who had a partial response to radiotherapy plus ipilimumab.

This clone is a singleton in its sample. The V gene is TRBV4-1, the J gene TRBJ2-1; possible D gene TRBD1, 5 bases. Per germline, CDR1 MGHRA and CDR2 YSYEKL. Trimming stripped 0 bases from V and 4 bases from J, with 10 bases between. The CDR3 spans 15 residues. In nucleotides, the CDR3 is TGCGCCAGCAGCCAAGATCAGGGATGGTACAATGAGCAGTTCTTC. Translation: CASSQDQGWYNEQFF.

This chain links TRBV9 with TRBJ2-1; TRBD2 agrees at 10 bases. Germline lookup yields CDR1 SGDLS and CDR2 YYNGEE. The V and J ends lost 1 base and 6 bases, in that order; junction bases with no gene match: 4. The CDR3 runs 15 residues. The CDR3 sequence is CASSVSGRDGNEQFF. For the CDR3, the DNA is TGTGCCAGCAGCGTAAGCGGGAGGGATGGCAATGAGCAGTTCTTC.

The chain uses TRBV4-1 and TRBJ1-1; D not certain. V gave up 0 bases and J gave up 0 bases, with 8 bases separating them. Germline V gene data show CDR1 as MGHRA and CDR2 as YSYEKL. There are 15 residues in the CDR3. CDR3 DNA sequence: TGCGCCAGCAGCCAAGACCGACTCCTGAACACTGAAGCTTTCTTT. Translation gives CASSQDRLLNTEAFF.

The rearrangement joins TRBV6-5 to TRBJ1-5; D may be TRBD1 (5 bases). Germline assignment: CDR1 MNHEY and CDR2 SVGAGI. This CDR3 has 15 amino acids. The germline V and J ends were trimmed by 2 bases and 5 bases, with 13 bases remaining between them. In DNA, the CDR3 is TGTGCCAGCAGTTACGGCCAGGGCATCTATCAGCCCCAGCATTTT. Protein sequence: CASSYGQGIYQPQHF.

The chain has TRBV30 and TRBJ2-2; 8 nucleotides agree with TRBD1. V was pared by 0 bases and J by 4 bases, with 13 bases of the junction left unmatched. Germline assignment: CDR1 GTSNPN and CDR2 SVGIG (reference sequence). The CDR3 sequence is 18 residues long. The DNA of the CDR3 is TGTGCCTGGAGTGTAGGGAGATCAGGGACAGGAGCCACCGGGGAGCTGTTTTTT. This codes for CAWSVGRSGTGATGELFF.

The V gene is TRBV7-2, the J gene TRBJ1-2; 8 bases align to TRBD1. The germline CDR1 and CDR2 sequences are SGHTA and FQGNSA. V dropped 6 bases and J dropped 5; count of bases not matched to a gene: 11. The CDR3 loop spans 15 amino acids. The CDR3 DNA reads as TGTGCCAGCAGTCGTTCGACAGGGGTGGGATATGGCTACACCTTC. Its translation is CASSRSTGVGYGYTF. The full variable domain, with the rest looked up from reference TRBV7-2 and TRBJ1-2, is GAGVSQSPSNKVTEKGKDVELRCDPISGHTALYWYRQSLGQGLEFLIYFQGNSAPDKSGLPSDRFSAERTGGSVSTLTIQRTQQEDSAVYLCASSRSTGVGYGYTFGSGTRLTVV.

This clone has only one observation. The chain combines TRBV6-1 with TRBJ2-1; maybe TRBD2 (7 bases). Germline CDR1 reads MNHNS; CDR2 reads SASEGT. Trimming cost V 7 bases and J 10 bases, with 20 bases left between them. The CDR3 is 14 residues long. In nucleotides, the CDR3 is TGTGCCAGCACTGGGGGCGGGAGAGTCTCGGAGCAGTTCTTC. It specifies CASTGGGRVSEQFF.

This clone was seen only a few times. The rearrangement uses TRBV13 and TRBJ2-5, with 8 bases matching TRBD1. Germline lookup yields CDR1 PRHDT and CDR2 FYEKMQ (reference sequence). This CDR3 comprises 15 residues. The ends lost 5 bases at V and 3 bases at J; junction bases unmatched: 8. In DNA form, the CDR3 reads TGTGCCAGCAGCCACACGGGACAGGAGGAAGAGACCCAGTACTTC. Its protein is CASSHTGQEEETQYF. Supplemented by reference TRBV13 and TRBJ2-5, the full variable domain reads AAGVIQSPRHLIKEKRETATLKCYPIPRHDTVYWYQQGPGQDPQFLISFYEKMQSDKGSIPDRFSAQQFSDYHSELNMSSLELGDSALYFCASSHTGQEEETQYFGPGTRLLVL.

The rearrangement links TRBV10-1 to TRBJ1-6; D might be TRBD1 (6 bases). The CDR3 spans 15 residues. CDR1 and CDR2 (germline): WNHNN, SYGVQD (reference sequence). The ends were cut back, 0 bases at V and 8 bases at J, with 11 bases in the middle. CDR3 in amino acids: CASSESPRGDSPLHF. The CDR3 nucleotides are TGCGCCAGCAGTGAGTCGCCCAGGGGTGATTCACCCCTCCACTTT.

The J gene is TRBJ1-4, the V gene TRBV28; perhaps TRBD1 as D (5 bases). The CDR3 runs to 15 residues. V was pared by 3 bases and J by 4 bases, with 12 bases between. The germline V gene encodes CDR1 MDHEN and CDR2 SYDVKM. The CDR3 loop reads CASSFPGLINEKLFF. In DNA, the CDR3 is TGTGCCAGCAGTTTTCCGGGACTGATTAATGAAAAACTGTTTTTT.